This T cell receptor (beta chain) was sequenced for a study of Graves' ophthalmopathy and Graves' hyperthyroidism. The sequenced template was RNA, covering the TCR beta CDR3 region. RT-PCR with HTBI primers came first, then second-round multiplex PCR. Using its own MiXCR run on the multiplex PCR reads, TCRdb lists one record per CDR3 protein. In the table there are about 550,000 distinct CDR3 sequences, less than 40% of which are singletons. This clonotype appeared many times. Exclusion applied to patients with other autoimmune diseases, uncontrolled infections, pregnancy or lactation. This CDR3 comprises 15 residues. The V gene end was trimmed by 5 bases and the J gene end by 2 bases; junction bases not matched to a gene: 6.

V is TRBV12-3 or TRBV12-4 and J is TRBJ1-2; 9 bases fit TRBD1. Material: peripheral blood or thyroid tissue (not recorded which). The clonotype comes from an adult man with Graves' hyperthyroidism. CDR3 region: CASSHGQGSNYGYTF. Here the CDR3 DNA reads TGTGCCAGCAGTCACGGACAGGGGTCCAACTATGGCTACACCTTC.